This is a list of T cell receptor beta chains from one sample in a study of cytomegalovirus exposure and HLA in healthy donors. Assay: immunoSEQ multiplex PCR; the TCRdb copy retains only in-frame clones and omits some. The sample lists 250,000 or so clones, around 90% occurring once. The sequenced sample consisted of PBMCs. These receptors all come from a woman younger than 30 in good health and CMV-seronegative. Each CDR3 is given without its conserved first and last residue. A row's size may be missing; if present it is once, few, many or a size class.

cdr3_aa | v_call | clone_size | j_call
ASSQERSLAGLGDTQY | TRBV4-1 | NA | TRBJ2-3
ASSLDSMNTEAF | TRBV5-6 | NA | TRBJ1-1
ASSLRDRNTEAF | TRBV5-8 | NA | TRBJ1-1
ASSLVGVGSPLH | TRBV5-6 | NA | TRBJ1-6
ASGLAGYNEQF | TRBV5-4 | NA | TRBJ2-1
ASSLPGGKNIQY | TRBV28 | NA | TRBJ2-4
ASSLWIYADIANTGELF | TRBV5-6 | NA | TRBJ2-2
ASSDRLITSTDTQY | TRBV11-2 | NA | TRBJ2-3
ASSQDLALASYEQY | TRBV4-3 | NA | TRBJ2-7
ASSQQGTSEKLF | TRBV13 | NA | TRBJ1-4
ASSQEMGQGAYEQY | TRBV4-1 | few | TRBJ2-7
ASSDGLAGGLADTQY | TRBV2 | once | TRBJ2-3
ASSPRGTASYTEAF | TRBV19 | once | TRBJ1-1
ASSPGHGETQY | TRBV11-2 | NA | TRBJ2-5
ASSFTPESTDTQY | TRBV7-6 | NA | TRBJ2-3
ASKKEGPYYGYT | TRBV19 | NA | TRBJ1-2
ASRWDNSYNEQF | TRBV7-9 | NA | TRBJ2-1
ASSEGFRGTETQY | TRBV2 | NA | TRBJ2-5
ASSYSGGAYNEQF | TRBV7-3 | NA | TRBJ2-1
ASSLPVKGYT | TRBV7-9 | few | TRBJ1-2
ASSSGQGGQPQH | TRBV5-1 | NA | TRBJ1-5
ASSPRGRGQETQY | TRBV4-3 | NA | TRBJ2-5
ASSTGQVVNTEAF | TRBV6-5 | NA | TRBJ1-1
ASSFLGADSPLH | TRBV27 | NA | TRBJ1-6
ASTSGGHITGELF | TRBV27 | NA | TRBJ2-2
ASRLVGVAGYYEQF | TRBV12-2 | NA | TRBJ2-1
ASSFGGQAHYEQY | TRBV7-6 | NA | TRBJ2-7
ASSQEGGGYYEQY | TRBV4-1 | NA | TRBJ2-7
ASSSRANTGELF | TRBV25-1 | NA | TRBJ2-2
ASSLAASGRATDTQY | TRBV5-1 | once | TRBJ2-3
ASSPLSAGTGAGELF | TRBV27 | NA | TRBJ2-2
ASSSSGEVYNEQF | TRBV6-5 | NA | TRBJ2-1
ASSLLDSVNSPLH | TRBV5-1 | NA | TRBJ1-6
ASSYSKRQGLETQY | TRBV6-5 | NA | TRBJ2-5
ASRKQGNTEAF | TRBV19 | NA | TRBJ1-1
ASSSSGRGEKLF | TRBV11-2 | NA | TRBJ1-4
ASSQPRQGRLNEKLF | TRBV4-1 | once | TRBJ1-4
ASSLSAGPNTGELF | TRBV7-3 | few | TRBJ2-2
ASSLEGGRTEAF | TRBV7-9 | once | TRBJ1-1
ASSQERPGLNSPLH | TRBV4-1 | NA | TRBJ1-6
ASSYSTGSPGNTIY | TRBV6-5 | NA | TRBJ1-3
ELRANYGYT | TRBV28 | NA | TRBJ1-2
ASKAARSYEQY | TRBV19 | NA | TRBJ2-7
ASSEGHLPQETQY | TRBV7-9 | NA | TRBJ2-5
ASSVGGGATDTQY | TRBV9 | NA | TRBJ2-3
ASSSTEGSSPLH | TRBV5-1 | NA | TRBJ1-6